This T cell receptor beta chain was identified during a study of primary melanoma T cells and metastatic recurrence. The overall study: Primary melanomas here were stage T2 to T4, over 1 mm thick.

Produced via immunoSEQ multiplex PCR; TCRdb's table is partial and in-frame only. The sample lists approximately 1,000 clones; about 74% were seen once. As for this clone: Its antigen is still unknown.

Whole-study findings and limits: Reportedly, T-cell fraction predicted progression-free survival beyond thickness, ulceration, mitoses, age.

Patients with resected primary melanoma were considered at risk of metastatic recurrence. The sequence was obtained from a human donor with melanoma. The specimen sequenced was melanoma tumor tissue.

The CDR3 coding sequence is TGTGCCAGCAGCGTGGTGCGGGCGGGGGGACAAGAGACCCAGTACTTC. This sequence encodes CASSVVRAGGQETQYF. This chain joins TRBV11-3 and TRBJ2-5; 8 bases agree with TRBD2. The junction had 10 bases not matched to a gene; V was cut back by 5 bases and J by 2 bases. The CDR3 length is 16 residues. Germline loops: CDR1 SGHNT, CDR2 YENEEA. The full variable domain, completed using reference TRBV11-3 and TRBJ2-5, is EAGVVQSPRYKIIEKKQPVAFWCNPISGHNTLYWYLQNLGQGPELLIRYENEEAVDDSQLPKDRFSAERLKGVDSTLKIQPAELGDSAVYLCASSVVRAGGQETQYFGPGTRLLVL.